This is a list of T cell receptor beta chains from one sample in a study of CD8 T cells in Susac syndrome. TCRdb passed the immunoSEQ multiplex PCR reads through MiXCR, listing each CDR3 protein once. The sample lists approximately 130,000 distinct CDR3 sequences, roughly 89% occurring once. Sequenced material: CD8+ T cells from PBMCs. Receptor source: a human donor with multiple sclerosis. CDR3s include the opening cysteine and the closing phenylalanine or tryptophan. The order of the fields is J gene, V gene, CDR3 protein.

J: TRBJ2-1; V: TRBV28; CDR3: CASSFPGTSGAFREQFF
J: TRBJ2-7; V: TRBV7-2; CDR3: CASSLGLAPSYEQYF
J: TRBJ2-3; V: TRBV6-1; CDR3: CASSEAAGSTDTQYF
J: TRBJ2-1; V: TRBV6-2/TRBV6-3; CDR3: CASSYLADNEQFF
J: TRBJ2-7; V: TRBV5-4; CDR3: CASSLSAGSYEQYF
J: TRBJ2-1; V: TRBV4-3; CDR3: CASSQEGMTDNEQFF
J: TRBJ1-5; V: TRBV27; CDR3: CASSLYGTGNNQPQHF
J: TRBJ2-3; V: TRBV4-1; CDR3: CASSQADTQYF
J: TRBJ2-7; V: TRBV10-3; CDR3: CAIRTSALSYEQYF
J: TRBJ1-2; V: TRBV5-1; CDR3: CASSLGGDGYTF
J: TRBJ2-7; V: TRBV19; CDR3: CASSMTVNSYEQYF
J: TRBJ2-5; V: TRBV20-1; CDR3: CSSGREGLEETQYF
J: TRBJ2-7; V: TRBV19; CDR3: CASSIGNANEQYF
J: TRBJ2-7; V: TRBV11-2; CDR3: CASSFSGPPFEQYF
J: TRBJ1-2; V: TRBV20-1; CDR3: CSARVGYTF
J: TRBJ2-6; V: TRBV6-1; CDR3: CASSLSGTRGANVLTF
J: TRBJ1-2; V: TRBV5-6; CDR3: CASSPPEGPGYGYTF
J: TRBJ2-3; V: TRBV2; CDR3: CATRGLEGDTQYF
J: TRBJ2-1; V: TRBV15; CDR3: CATRESGTYNEQFF
J: TRBJ2-2; V: TRBV27; CDR3: CASSPFRGVYTGELFF
J: TRBJ2-7; V: TRBV7-9; CDR3: CASSFAQGEQYF
J: TRBJ2-7; V: TRBV30; CDR3: CAWSETGNNEQYF
J: TRBJ2-1; V: TRBV7-6; CDR3: CASSGPGQALYNEQFF
J: TRBJ1-3; V: TRBV18; CDR3: CASSPEGTSGNTIYF
J: TRBJ2-7; V: TRBV20-1; CDR3: CSALAAPSGTVYEQYF
J: TRBJ1-1; V: TRBV7-9; CDR3: CASSLVLTNTEAFF
J: TRBJ1-1; V: TRBV9; CDR3: CASSVTPSWGNTEAFF